This TCR beta chain stems from a study of OX40 agonist ivuxolimab in advanced cancers. As for the study in general: Patients were given ivuxolimab, an antibody that agonizes OX40 (CD134). Dose-escalation subjects each had hepatocellular carcinoma, melanoma, renal cell or head and neck cancer. Participants could have had prior anti-PD-1, anti-PD-L1 or anti-CTLA-4 therapy, and around 43% had some. Study-wide results and caveats: At 0.1 to 3.0 mg/kg and by week 6, CD4+ and CD8+ T cells in the blood had expanded clonally.

With regard to this clone: What it binds is not known.

Trimming removed 2 bases from V and 1 base from J, with 14 bases in between. CDR1 is SGHRS and CDR2 is YFSETQ in the germline V gene. CDR3 size: 16 residues. The repertoire was sequenced with immunoSEQ multiplex PCR; TCRdb's copy has only in-frame clones and lacks some. The sample yields 82,000 or so clones, about 90% seen once. The V call is TRBV5-1, the J call TRBJ2-3; the D gene is possibly TRBD2 (5 bases). The clonotype originates from an adult with an advanced solid tumor such as melanoma, head and neck, liver or kidney cancer. Sequencing was performed on CD4+ or CD8+ T cells sorted from blood, taken in a trial of the OX40 agonist ivuxolimab. The CDR3 loop is CASSLGPGYRTDTQYF. CDR3 in DNA: TGCGCCAGCAGCTTAGGTCCGGGGTACCGCACAGATACGCAGTATTTT.